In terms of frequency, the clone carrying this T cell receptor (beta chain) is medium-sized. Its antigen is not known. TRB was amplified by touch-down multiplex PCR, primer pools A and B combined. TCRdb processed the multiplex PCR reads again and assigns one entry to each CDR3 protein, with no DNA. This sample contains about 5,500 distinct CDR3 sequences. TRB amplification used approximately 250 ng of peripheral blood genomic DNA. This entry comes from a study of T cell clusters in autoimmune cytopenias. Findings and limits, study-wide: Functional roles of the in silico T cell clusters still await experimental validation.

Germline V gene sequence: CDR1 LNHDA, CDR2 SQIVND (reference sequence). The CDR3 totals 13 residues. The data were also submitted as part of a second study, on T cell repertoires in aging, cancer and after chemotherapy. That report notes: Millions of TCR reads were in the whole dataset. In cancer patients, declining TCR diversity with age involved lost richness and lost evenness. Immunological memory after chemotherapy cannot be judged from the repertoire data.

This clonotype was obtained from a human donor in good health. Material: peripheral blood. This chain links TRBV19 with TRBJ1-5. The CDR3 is CASSIWENQPQHF.